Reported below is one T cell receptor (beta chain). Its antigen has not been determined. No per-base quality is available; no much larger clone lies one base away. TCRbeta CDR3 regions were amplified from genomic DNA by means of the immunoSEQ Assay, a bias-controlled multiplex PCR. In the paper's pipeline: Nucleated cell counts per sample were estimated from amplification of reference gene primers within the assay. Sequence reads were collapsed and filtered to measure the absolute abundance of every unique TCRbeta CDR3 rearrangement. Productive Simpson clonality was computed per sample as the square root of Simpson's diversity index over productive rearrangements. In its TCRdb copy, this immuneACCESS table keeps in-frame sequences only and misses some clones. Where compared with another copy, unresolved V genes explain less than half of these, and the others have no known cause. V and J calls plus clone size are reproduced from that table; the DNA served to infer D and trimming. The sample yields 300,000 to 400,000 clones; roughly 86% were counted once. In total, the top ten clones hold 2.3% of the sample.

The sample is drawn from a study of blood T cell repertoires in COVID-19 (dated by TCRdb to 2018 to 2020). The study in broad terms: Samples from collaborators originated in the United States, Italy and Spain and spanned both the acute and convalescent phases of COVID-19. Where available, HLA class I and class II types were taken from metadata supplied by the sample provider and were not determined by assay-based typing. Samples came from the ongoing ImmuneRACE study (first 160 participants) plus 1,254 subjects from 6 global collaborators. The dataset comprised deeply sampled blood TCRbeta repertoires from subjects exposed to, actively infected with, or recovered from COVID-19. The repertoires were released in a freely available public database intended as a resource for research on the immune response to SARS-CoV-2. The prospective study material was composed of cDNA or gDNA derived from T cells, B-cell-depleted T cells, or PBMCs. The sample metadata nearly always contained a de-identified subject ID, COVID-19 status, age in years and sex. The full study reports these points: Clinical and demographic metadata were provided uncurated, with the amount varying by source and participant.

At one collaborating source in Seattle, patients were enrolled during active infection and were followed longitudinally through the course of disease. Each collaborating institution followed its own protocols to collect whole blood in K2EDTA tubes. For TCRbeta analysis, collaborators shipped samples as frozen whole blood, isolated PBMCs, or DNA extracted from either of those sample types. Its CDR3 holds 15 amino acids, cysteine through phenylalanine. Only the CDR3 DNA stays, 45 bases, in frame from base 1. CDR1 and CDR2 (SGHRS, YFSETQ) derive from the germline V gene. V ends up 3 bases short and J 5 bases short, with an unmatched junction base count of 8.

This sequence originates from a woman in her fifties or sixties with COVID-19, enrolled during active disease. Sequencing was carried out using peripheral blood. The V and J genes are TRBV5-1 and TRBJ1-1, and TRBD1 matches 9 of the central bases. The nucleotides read TGCGCCAGCAGCTCCGGGGACAGGGATAGGACTGAAGCTTTCTTT. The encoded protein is CASSSGDRDRTEAFF.